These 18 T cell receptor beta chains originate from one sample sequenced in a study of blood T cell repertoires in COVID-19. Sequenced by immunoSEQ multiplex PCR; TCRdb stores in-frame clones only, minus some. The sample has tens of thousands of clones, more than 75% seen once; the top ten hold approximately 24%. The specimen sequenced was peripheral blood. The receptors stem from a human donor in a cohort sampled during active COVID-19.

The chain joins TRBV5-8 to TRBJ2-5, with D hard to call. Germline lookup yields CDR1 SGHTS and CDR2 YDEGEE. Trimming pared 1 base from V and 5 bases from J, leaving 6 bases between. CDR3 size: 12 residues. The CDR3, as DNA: TGTGCCAGCAGCTTGTACTTTGAGACCCAGTACTTC. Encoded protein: CASSLYFETQYF.

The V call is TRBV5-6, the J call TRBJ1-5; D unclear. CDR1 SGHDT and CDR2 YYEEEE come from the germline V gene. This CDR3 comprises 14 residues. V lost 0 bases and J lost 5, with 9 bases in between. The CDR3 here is CASSLAREDQPQHF. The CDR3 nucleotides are TGTGCCAGCAGCTTGGCACGGGAAGATCAGCCCCAGCATTTT.

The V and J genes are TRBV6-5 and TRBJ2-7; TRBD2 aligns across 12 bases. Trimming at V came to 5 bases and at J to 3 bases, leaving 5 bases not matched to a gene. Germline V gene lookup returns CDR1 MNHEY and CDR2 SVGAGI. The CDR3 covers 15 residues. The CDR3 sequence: CASSRLAGENYEQYF. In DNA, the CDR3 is TGTGCCAGCAGTAGACTAGCGGGAGAGAACTACGAGCAGTACTTC.

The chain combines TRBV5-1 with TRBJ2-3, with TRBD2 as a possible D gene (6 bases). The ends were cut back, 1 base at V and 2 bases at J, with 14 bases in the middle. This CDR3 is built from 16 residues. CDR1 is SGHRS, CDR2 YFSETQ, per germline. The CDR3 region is CASSLLVGGNTDTQYF. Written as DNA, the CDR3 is TGCGCCAGCAGCTTGTTGGTGGGAGGAAACACAGATACGCAGTATTTT.

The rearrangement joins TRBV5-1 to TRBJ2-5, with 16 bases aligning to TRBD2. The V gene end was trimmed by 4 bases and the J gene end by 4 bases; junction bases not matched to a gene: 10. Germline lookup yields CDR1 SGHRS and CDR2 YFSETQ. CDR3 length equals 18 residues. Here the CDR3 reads CASSPNTGLAGGRETQYF. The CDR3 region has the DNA TGCGCCAGCAGCCCTAACACGGGACTAGCGGGAGGGCGAGAGACCCAGTACTTC. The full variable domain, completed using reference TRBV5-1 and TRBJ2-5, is KAGVTQTPRYLIKTRGQQVTLSCSPISGHRSVSWYQQTPGQGLQFLFEYFSETQRNKGNFPGRFSGRQFSNSRSEMNVSTLELGDSALYLCASSPNTGLAGGRETQYFGPGTRLLVL.

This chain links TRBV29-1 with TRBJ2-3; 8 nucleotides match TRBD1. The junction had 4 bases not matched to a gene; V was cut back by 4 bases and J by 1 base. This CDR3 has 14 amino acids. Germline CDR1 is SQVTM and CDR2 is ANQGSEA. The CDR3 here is CSVATGGGTDTQYF. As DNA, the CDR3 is TGCAGCGTTGCTACAGGGGGAGGCACAGATACGCAGTATTTT.

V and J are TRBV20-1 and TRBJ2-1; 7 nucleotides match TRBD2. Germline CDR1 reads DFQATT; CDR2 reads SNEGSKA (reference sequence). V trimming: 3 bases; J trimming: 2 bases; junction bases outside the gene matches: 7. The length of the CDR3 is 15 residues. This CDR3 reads CSASFPSGAYNEQFF. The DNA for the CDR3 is TGCAGTGCTAGTTTCCCTAGCGGCGCCTACAATGAGCAGTTCTTC.

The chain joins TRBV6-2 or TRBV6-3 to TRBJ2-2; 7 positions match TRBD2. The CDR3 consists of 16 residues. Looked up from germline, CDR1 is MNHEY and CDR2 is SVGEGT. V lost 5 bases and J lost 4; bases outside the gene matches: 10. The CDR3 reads CASSGLAEKATGELFF. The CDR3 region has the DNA TGTGCCAGCAGTGGTCTAGCGGAAAAGGCCACCGGGGAGCTGTTTTTT.

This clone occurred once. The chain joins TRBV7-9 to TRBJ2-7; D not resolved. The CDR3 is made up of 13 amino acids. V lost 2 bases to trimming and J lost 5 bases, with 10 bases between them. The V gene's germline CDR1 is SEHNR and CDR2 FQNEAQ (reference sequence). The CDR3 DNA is TGTGCCAGCAGCTTAAAACACCAAAACGAGCAGTACTTC. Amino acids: CASSLKHQNEQYF.

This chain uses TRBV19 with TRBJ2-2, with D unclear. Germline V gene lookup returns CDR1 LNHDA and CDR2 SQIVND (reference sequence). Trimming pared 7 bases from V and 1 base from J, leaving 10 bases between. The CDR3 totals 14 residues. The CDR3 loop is CASTPPGNTGELFF. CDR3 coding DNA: TGTGCCAGTACCCCCCCGGGGAACACCGGGGAGCTGTTTTTT.

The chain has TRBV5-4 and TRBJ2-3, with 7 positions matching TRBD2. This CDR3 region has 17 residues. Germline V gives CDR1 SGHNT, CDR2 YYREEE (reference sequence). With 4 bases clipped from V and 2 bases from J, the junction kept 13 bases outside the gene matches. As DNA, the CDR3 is TGTGCCAGCAGCCGCGAATGGCCTAGCGGACCCACAGATACGCAGTATTTT. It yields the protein CASSREWPSGPTDTQYF.

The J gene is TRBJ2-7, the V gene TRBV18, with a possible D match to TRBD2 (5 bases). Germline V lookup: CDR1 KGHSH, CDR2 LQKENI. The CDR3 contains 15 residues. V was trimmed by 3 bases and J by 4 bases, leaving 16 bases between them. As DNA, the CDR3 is TGTGCCAGCTCACCCCCTATAGGGAGAGCTTACGAGCAGTACTTC. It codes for CASSPPIGRAYEQYF.

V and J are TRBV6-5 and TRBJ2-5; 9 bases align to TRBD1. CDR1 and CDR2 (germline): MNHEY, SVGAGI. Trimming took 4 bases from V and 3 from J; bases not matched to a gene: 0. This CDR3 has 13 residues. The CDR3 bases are TGTGCCAGCAGTTGGGACAGGGAAGAGACCCAGTACTTC. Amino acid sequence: CASSWDREETQYF.

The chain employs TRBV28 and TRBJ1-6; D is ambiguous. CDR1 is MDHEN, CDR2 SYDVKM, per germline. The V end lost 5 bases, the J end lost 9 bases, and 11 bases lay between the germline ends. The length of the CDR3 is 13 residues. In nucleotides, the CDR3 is TGTGCCAGCAGTCCCCCCCTAGGTTCACCCCTCCACTTT. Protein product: CASSPPLGSPLHF.

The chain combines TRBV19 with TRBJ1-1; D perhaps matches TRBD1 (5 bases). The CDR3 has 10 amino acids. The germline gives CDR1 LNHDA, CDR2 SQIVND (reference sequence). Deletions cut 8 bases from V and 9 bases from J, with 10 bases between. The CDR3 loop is CASSEGKAFF. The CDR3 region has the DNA TGTGCCAGTTCGGAGGGGAAAGCTTTCTTT.

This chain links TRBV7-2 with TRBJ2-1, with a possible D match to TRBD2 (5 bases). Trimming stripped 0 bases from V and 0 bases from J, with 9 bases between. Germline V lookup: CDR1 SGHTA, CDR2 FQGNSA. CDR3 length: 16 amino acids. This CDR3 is CASSLASSGSYNEQFF. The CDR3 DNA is TGTGCCAGCAGCTTAGCGTCCAGCGGCTCCTACAATGAGCAGTTCTTC.

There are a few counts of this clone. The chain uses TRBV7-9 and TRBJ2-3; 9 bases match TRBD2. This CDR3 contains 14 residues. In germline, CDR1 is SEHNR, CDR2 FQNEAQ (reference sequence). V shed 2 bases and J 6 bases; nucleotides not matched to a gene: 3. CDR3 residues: CASSLRRGGDTQYF. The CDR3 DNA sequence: TGTGCCAGCAGCTTAAGGCGGGGGGGGGATACGCAGTATTTT.

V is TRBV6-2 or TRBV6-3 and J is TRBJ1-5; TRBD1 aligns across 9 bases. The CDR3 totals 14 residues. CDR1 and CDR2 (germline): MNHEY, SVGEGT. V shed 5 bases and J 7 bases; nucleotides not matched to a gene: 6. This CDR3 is CASSRQGGQQPQHF. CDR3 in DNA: TGTGCCAGCAGTCGACAGGGGGGACAACAGCCCCAGCATTTT.